Each of the 10 T cell receptor beta chains below was sequenced from the same sample in a study of control samples from healthy donors and cancer patients. Libraries were prepared by immunoSEQ multiplex PCR; TCRdb keeps only in-frame clonotypes and omits some of them. The profile shows 150,000 to 170,000 clones, 94% of them singletons. Sequences were obtained from blood. Receptors originate from a man aged 40-50 years in good health.

The V and J genes are TRBV7-9 and TRBJ2-2; 7 bases agree with TRBD2. The V and J ends lost 3 bases and 1 base, in that order; junction bases with no gene match: 2. This CDR3 has 15 residues. Germline CDR1 SEHNR, CDR2 FQNEAQ (reference sequence). The CDR3 loop reads CASSLRGLNTGELFF. The CDR3 nucleotides are TGTGCCAGCAGCTTGCGGGGGTTGAACACCGGGGAGCTGTTTTTT.

This clone was seen just once. The chain joins TRBV5-1 to TRBJ2-2; D unclear. From germline, CDR1 is SGHRS and CDR2 YFSETQ. V was shortened by 0 bases and J by 1 base, with 10 bases between the two germline ends. The CDR3 is 16 residues long. This CDR3 is CASSLAQVGNTGELFF. The DNA of the CDR3 is TGCGCCAGCAGCTTGGCGCAGGTCGGGAACACCGGGGAGCTGTTTTTT.

The chain recombines TRBV6-5 with TRBJ2-7, with D perhaps matching TRBD1 (5 bases). Per the germline V gene, CDR1 is MNHEY and CDR2 is SVGAGI. Trimming pared 2 bases from V and 1 base from J, leaving 9 bases between. The CDR3 has 14 residues. CDR3 bases: TGTGCCAGCAGTTACGACACAGGTTCCTACGAGCAGTACTTC. It translates to CASSYDTGSYEQYF.

This chain connects TRBV9 to TRBJ1-2; unclear D gene. The germline V gene has CDR1 SGDLS and CDR2 YYNGEE. V was shortened by 0 bases and J by 2 bases, with 11 bases between the two germline ends. The CDR3 spans 15 residues. CDR3 nucleotide sequence: TGTGCCAGCAGCGTAGACGGCAAATCGAACTATGGCTACACCTTC. Protein sequence: CASSVDGKSNYGYTF.

This clone came up once. The chain is built from TRBV24-1 and TRBJ2-1; tentatively, D is TRBD1 (5 bases). V shed 1 base and J shed 1 base, with 7 bases lying between them. The germline V gene has CDR1 KGHDR and CDR2 SFDVKD. The CDR3 is made up of 15 amino acids. The CDR3 DNA reads TGTGCCACCAGTGATTTCCAGGGTTCCTACAATGAGCAGTTCTTC. Protein sequence: CATSDFQGSYNEQFF.

The V and J genes are TRBV7-9 and TRBJ2-5; D is undetermined. Germline values: CDR1 SEHNR, CDR2 FQNEAQ (reference sequence). Trimming pared 5 bases from V and 2 bases from J, leaving 3 bases between. The CDR3 runs to 11 residues. CDR3 DNA sequence: TGTGCCAGCAGCGGACAAGAGACCCAGTACTTC. Translated, it gives CASSGQETQYF.

The V and J genes are TRBV7-9 and TRBJ1-1; no reliable D call. The germline gives CDR1 SEHNR, CDR2 FQNEAQ (reference sequence). The CDR3 runs to 14 residues. The germline V and J ends were trimmed by 1 base and 4 bases, with 10 bases remaining between them. CDR3 nucleotide sequence: TGTGCCAGCAGCTTAGACTCAAGAACCACTGAAGCTTTCTTT. It specifies CASSLDSRTTEAFF.

This clone was seen only a few times. The V and J genes are TRBV28 and TRBJ1-6; 9 bases are a match to TRBD1. J gave up 8 bases and V 6 bases, and 2 bases lay outside the gene matches. This CDR3 has 13 amino acids. Germline CDR1 is MDHEN and CDR2 is SYDVKM. CDR3 region: CASRRQGDSPLHF. The CDR3 region has the DNA TGTGCCAGCAGGCGACAGGGGGATTCACCCCTCCACTTT.

This sequence joins TRBV19 and TRBJ1-1, with 8 bases lining up with TRBD1. The length of the CDR3 is 18 residues. CDR1 is LNHDA and CDR2 is SQIVND in the germline V gene (reference sequence). V shed 6 bases and J 0 bases; nucleotides not matched to a gene: 15. CDR3 sequence (DNA): TGTGCCAGTAGAGGGCTGGGGACAGGCGGGTCCATGAACACTGAAGCTTTCTTT. Translated: CASRGLGTGGSMNTEAFF.

A note on this clone: A read error may account for a junction end that differs from germline. The genes are TRBV6-6 and TRBJ2-7, with TRBD1 as a possible D gene (6 bases). Germline CDR1 reads MNHNY; CDR2 reads SVGAGI (reference sequence). The CDR3 has 11 amino acids. Written as DNA, the CDR3 is TGTGCCAGCAGTTCCGAATCAGGGGTGGACTTC. This encodes CASSSESGVDF.